This T cell receptor beta chain was obtained from a study of T-cell memory formation after mild COVID-19. Whole-study context: There were largely donor-specific TCR clusters. Broader study findings: Researchers report contracting CD4+ clones mostly in CM and EM, with CD8+ clones in EMRA. Contracting clones from day 15 to 85 had balanced CD4/CD8; later expanders favoured CD4+.

The CDR3 is 16 residues long. With 1 base removed from V and 0 bases from J, the gap between germline ends came to 9 bases. Germline V CDR1 and CDR2: LNHDA, SQIVND (reference sequence). TCR alpha and TCR beta cDNA libraries with sample barcodes and UMIs came from 5'RACE using constant-segment primers. TCRdb recomputed calls from the 5' RACE reads with MiXCR, one row per CDR3 protein. The table includes roughly 340,000 distinct CDR3 sequences, 20% to 25% detected once. In this sample, this clonotype turned up a few times. Its antigen is unidentified. This chain connects TRBV19 to TRBJ2-2; the D gene could be TRBD1 or TRBD2 (5 bases each). Sequencing was performed on PBMCs or a T cell subset sorted from them (not recorded which). This TCR was recovered from a man in his late teens or twenties who had mild COVID-19 (a few samples of this study predate the infection). Cell type and time point are not known. The CDR3 nucleotides are TGTGCCAGTAGTATAGCTCGAGGGGCGAACACCGGGGAGCTGTTTTTT. Amino acid sequence: CASSIARGANTGELFF.